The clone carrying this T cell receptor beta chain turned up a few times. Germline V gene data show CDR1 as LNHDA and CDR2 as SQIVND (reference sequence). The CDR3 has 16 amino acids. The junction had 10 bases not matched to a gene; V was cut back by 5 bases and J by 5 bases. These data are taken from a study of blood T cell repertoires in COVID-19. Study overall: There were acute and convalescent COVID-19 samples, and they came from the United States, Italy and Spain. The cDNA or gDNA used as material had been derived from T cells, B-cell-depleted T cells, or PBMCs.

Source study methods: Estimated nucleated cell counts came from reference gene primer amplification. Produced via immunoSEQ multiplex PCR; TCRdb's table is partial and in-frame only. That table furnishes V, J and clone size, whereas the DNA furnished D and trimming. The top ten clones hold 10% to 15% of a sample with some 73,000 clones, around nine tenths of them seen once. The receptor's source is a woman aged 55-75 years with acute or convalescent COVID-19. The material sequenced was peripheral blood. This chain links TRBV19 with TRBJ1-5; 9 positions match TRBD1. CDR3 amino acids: CASSSLRTGADQPQHF. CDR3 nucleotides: TGTGCCAGTAGTTCCCTCCGGACAGGGGCGGATCAGCCCCAGCATTTT.